The clone carrying this TCR beta chain was seen just once. TCRdb re-called the RT-PCR reads through MiXCR, storing one row per CDR3 protein. Of almost 700,000 distinct CDR3 sequences listed, 13% to 15% are singletons. The sequenced sample was memory CD4+ T cells from blood. The source is a female donor in good health, serving as a healthy control.

CDR3 region: CASSFKTSGYYNEQFF. The CDR3 DNA sequence: TGTGCCAGCAGCTTTAAGACTAGCGGCTATTACAATGAGCAGTTCTTC. The chain employs TRBV5-8 and TRBJ2-1, with TRBD2 identical over 9 bases. The CDR3 covers 16 residues. Germline V gene lookup returns CDR1 SGHTS and CDR2 YDEGEE. Trimming at V came to 2 bases and at J to 4 bases, leaving 7 bases not matched to a gene.